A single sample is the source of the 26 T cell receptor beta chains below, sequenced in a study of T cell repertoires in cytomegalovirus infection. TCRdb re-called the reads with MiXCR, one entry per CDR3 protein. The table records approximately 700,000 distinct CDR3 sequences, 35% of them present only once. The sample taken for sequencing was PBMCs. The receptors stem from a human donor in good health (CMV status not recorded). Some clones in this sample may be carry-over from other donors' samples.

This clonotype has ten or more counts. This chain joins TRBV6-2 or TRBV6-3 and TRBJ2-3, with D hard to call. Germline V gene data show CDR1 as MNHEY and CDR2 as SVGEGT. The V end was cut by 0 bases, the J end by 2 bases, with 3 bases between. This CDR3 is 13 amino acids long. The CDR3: CASSYSTTDTQYF. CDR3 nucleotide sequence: TGTGCCAGCAGTTACTCGACCACAGATACGCAGTATTTT.

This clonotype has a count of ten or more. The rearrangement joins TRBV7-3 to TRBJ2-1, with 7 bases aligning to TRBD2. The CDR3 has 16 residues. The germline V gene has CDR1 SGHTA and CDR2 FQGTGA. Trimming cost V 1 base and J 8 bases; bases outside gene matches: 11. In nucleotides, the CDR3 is TGTGCCAGCAGCTTAAGGGGAGGGGTGGTATTGGATGAGCAGTTCTTC. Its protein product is CASSLRGGVVLDEQFF.

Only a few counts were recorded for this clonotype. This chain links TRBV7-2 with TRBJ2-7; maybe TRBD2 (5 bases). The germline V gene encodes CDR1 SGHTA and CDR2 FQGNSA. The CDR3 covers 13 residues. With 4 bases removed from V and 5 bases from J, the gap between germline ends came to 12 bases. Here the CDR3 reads CASSSLERDEQYF. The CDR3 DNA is TGTGCCAGCAGCTCGTTAGAGAGGGACGAGCAGTACTTC.

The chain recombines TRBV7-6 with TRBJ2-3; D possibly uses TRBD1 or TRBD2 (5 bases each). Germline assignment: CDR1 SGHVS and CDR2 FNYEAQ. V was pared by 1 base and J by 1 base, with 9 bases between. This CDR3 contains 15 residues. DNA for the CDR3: TGTGCCAGCAGCTTAGGGGACGGAGGCACAGATACGCAGTATTTT. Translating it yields CASSLGDGGTDTQYF.

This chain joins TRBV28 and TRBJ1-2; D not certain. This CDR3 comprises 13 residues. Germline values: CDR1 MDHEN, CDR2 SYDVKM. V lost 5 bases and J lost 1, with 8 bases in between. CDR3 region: CASSIGFNYGYTF. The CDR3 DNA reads TGTGCCAGCAGTATCGGATTTAACTATGGCTACACCTTC.

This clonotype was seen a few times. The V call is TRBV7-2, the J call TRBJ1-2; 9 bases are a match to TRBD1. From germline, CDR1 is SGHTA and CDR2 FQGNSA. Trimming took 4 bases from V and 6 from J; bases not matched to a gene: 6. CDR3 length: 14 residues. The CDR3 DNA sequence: TGTGCCAGCAGCTACGACAGGGGGAGCAATGGCTACACCTTC. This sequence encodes CASSYDRGSNGYTF.

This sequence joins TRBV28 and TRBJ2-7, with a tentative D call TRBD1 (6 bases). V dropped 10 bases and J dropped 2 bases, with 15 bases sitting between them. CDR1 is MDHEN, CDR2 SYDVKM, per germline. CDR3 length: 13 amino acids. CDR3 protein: CAMQSRDTYEQYF. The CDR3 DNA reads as TGTGCCATGCAGAGCCGGGACACCTACGAGCAGTACTTC. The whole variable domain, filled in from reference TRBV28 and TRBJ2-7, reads DVKVTQSSRYLVKRTGEKVFLECVQDMDHENMFWYRQDPGLGLRLIYFSYDVKMKEKGDIPEGYSVSREKKERFSLILESASTNQTSMYLCAMQSRDTYEQYFGPGTRLTVT.

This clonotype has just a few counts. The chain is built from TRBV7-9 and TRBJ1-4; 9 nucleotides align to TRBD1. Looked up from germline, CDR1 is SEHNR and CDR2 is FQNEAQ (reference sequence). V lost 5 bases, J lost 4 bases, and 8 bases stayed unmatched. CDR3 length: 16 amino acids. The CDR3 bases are TGTGCCAGCAGCAGCCGGGACAGGGAGGGTAATGAAAAACTGTTTTTT. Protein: CASSSRDREGNEKLFF.

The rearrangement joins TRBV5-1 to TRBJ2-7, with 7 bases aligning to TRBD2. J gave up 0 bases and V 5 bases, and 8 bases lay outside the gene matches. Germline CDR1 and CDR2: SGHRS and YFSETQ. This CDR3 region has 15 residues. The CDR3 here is CASRLSGESSYEQYF. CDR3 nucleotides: TGCGCCAGCAGATTGAGCGGGGAGAGCTCCTACGAGCAGTACTTC.

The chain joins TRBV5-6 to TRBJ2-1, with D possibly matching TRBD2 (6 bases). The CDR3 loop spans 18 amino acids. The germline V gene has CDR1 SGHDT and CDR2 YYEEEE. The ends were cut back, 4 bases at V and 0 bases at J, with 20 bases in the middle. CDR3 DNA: TGTGCCAGCAGCCGACTTTTCGGGACTCCATCCTCCTACAATGAGCAGTTCTTC. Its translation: CASSRLFGTPSSYNEQFF. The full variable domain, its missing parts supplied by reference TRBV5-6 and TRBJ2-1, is DAGVTQSPTHLIKTRGQQVTLRCSPKSGHDTVSWYQQALGQGPQFIFQYYEEEERQRGNFPDRFSGHQFPNYSSELNVNALLLGDSALYLCASSRLFGTPSSYNEQFFGPGTRLTVL.

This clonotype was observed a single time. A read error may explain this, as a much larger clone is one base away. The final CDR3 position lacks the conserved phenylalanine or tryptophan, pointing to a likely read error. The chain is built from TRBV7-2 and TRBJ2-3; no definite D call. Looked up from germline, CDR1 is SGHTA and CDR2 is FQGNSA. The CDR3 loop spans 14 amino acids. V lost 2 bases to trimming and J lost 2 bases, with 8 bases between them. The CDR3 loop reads CASSLRQTTDTQYL. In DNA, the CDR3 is TGTGCCAGCAGCTTACGTCAGACCACAGATACGCAGTATTTG.

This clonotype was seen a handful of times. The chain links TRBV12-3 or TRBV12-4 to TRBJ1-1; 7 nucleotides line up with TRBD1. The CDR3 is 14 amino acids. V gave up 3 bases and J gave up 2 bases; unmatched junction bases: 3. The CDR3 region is CASSLTGINTEAFF. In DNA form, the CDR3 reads TGTGCCAGCAGTTTGACAGGGATCAACACTGAAGCTTTCTTT.

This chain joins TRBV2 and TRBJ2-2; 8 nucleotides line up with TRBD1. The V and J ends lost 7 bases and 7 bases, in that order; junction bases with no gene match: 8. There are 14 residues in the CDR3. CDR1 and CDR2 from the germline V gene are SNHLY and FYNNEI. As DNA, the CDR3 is TGTGCCAGCACAAGACAGGGGAATGTCGGGGAGCTGTTTTTT. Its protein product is CASTRQGNVGELFF.

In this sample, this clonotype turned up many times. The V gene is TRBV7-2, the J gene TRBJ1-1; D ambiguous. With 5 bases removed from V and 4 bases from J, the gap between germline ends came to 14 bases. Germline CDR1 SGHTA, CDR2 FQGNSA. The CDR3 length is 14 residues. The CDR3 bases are TGTGCCAGCAGCCCAAGAGCCCCGGGCACTGAAGCTTTCTTT. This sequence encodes CASSPRAPGTEAFF.

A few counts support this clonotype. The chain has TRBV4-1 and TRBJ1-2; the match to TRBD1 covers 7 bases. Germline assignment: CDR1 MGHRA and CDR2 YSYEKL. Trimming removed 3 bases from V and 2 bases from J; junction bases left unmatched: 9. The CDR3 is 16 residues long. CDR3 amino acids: CASSHHRTGENYGYTF. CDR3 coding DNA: TGCGCCAGCAGCCACCACCGGACAGGAGAAAACTATGGCTACACCTTC.

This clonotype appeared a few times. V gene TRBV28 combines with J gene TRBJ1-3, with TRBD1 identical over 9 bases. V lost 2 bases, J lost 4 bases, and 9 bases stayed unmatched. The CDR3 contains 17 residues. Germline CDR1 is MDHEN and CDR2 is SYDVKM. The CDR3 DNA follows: TGTGCCAGCAGTTTAATGGGACAGGGAACTTCGGGAAACACCATATATTTT. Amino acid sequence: CASSLMGQGTSGNTIYF.

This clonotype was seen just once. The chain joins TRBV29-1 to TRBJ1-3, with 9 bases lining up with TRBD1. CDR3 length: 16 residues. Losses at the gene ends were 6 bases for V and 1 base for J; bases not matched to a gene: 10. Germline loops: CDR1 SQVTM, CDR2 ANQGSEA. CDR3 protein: CSVARDRAQSGNTIYF. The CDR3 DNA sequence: TGCAGCGTGGCCCGGGACAGGGCTCAATCTGGAAACACCATATATTTT.

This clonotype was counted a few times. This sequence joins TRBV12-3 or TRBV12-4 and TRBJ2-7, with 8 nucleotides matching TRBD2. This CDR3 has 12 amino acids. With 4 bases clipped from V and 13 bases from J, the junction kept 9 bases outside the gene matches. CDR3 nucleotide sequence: TGTGCCAGCAGTTCCTCCTTAGCGGGACTTTACTTC. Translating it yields CASSSSLAGLYF.

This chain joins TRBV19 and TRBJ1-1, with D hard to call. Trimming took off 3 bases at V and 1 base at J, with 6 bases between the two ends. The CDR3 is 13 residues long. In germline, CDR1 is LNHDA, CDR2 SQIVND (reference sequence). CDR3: CASSIYGNTEAFF. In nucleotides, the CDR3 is TGTGCCAGTAGTATTTATGGGAACACTGAAGCTTTCTTT.

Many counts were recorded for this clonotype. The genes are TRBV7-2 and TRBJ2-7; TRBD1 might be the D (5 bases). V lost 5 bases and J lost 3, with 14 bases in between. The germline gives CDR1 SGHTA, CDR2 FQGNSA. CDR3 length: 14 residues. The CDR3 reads CASSRNGAGYEQYF. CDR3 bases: TGTGCCAGCAGCCGGAATGGGGCCGGCTACGAGCAGTACTTC.

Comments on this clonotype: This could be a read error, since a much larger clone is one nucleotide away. The CDR3 nucleotides are TGTGCCAGCAGTGAAGCGGTCGGCCCCAGCTTTAACTATGGCTACGCCTTC. Its translation: CASSEAVGPSFNYGYAF. This sequence joins TRBV6-1 and TRBJ1-2; no definite D call. The CDR3 contains 17 residues. Germline loops: CDR1 MNHNS, CDR2 SASEGT.

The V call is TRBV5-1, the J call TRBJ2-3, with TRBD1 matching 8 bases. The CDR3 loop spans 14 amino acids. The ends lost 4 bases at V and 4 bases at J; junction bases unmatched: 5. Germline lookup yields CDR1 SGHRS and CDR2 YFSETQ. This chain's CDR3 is CASSARGRPDTQYF. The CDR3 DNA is TGCGCCAGCAGCGCCAGGGGGCGACCAGATACGCAGTATTTT.

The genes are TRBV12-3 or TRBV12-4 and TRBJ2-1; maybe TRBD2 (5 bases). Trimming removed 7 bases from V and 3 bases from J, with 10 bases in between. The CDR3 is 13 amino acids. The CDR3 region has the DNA TGTGCCAGCACGTGGGAGTACTACAATGAGCAGTTCTTC. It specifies CASTWEYYNEQFF.

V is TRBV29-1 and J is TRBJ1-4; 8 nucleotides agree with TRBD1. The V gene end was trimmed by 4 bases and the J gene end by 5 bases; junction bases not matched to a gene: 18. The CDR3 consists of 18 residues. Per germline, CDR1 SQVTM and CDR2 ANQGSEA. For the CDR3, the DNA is TGCAGCGTTGGGCCGGTTCCAGGGGGCGAATTGGGGAATGAAAAACTGTTTTTT. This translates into CSVGPVPGGELGNEKLFF.

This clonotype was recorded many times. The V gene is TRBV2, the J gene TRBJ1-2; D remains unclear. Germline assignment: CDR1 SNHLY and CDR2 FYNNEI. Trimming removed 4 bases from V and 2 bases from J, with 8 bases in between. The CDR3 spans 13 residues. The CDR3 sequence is CASSVVENYGYTF. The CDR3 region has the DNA TGTGCCAGCAGTGTTGTGGAAAACTATGGCTACACCTTC.

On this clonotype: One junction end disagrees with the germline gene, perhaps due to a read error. DNA of the CDR3: TGTGCCAGCAGTTTCCCCCTTAGACAGGGGAACACCGGGGTGCTGTTTTTT. It yields the protein CASSFPLRQGNTGVLFF. The V gene is TRBV28, the J gene TRBJ2-2; 8 bases fit TRBD1. Per the germline V gene, CDR1 is MDHEN and CDR2 is SYDVKM. This CDR3 comprises 17 residues.